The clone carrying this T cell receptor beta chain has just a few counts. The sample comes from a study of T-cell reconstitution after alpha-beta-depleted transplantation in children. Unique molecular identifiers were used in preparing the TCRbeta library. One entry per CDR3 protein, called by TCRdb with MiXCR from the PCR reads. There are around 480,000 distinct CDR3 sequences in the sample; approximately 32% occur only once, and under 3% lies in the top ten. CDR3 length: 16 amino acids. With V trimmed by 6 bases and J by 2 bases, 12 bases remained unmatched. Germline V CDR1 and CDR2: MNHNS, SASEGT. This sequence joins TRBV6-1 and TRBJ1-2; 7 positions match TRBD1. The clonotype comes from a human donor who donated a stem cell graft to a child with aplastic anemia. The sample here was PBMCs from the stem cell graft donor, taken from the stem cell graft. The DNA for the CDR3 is TGTGCCAGCAGCCGACTCCCGGGACAGCCCAACTATGGCTACACCTTC. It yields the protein CASSRLPGQPNYGYTF.